The 5 T cell receptor beta chains given below trace back to one sample, sequenced in a study of control samples from healthy donors and cancer patients. Some clones are missing from TCRdb's copy, which holds only in-frame ones; the method was immunoSEQ multiplex PCR. The sample carries tens of thousands of clones, about 90% recorded once. Material for sequencing was blood. The origin of the receptors is a woman in her fifties or sixties in good health.

The V call is TRBV12-5, the J call TRBJ1-5; D gene ambiguous. The V and J ends lost 1 base and 5 bases respectively, with 6 bases between them. The CDR3 has 13 amino acids. From germline, CDR1 is LGHNT and CDR2 FRNRAP. CDR3 in amino acids: CASGLEEDQPQHF. The DNA of the CDR3 is TGTGCTAGTGGTTTGGAAGAAGATCAGCCCCAGCATTTT.

In its sample, this clone was seen a few times. The chain employs TRBV5-4 and TRBJ1-3; D possibly corresponds to TRBD1 (5 bases). Trimming cost V 0 bases and J 0 bases, with 16 bases left between them. The CDR3 is 18 residues long. The germline CDR1 and CDR2 sequences are SGHNT and YYREEE (reference sequence). CDR3 DNA sequence: TGTGCCAGCAGCTTGGGAGGGGCGGCCGGGAGCTCTGGAAACACCATATATTTT. This sequence encodes CASSLGGAAGSSGNTIYF.

The V gene is TRBV5-4, the J gene TRBJ1-3; D is uncertain. The CDR3 runs to 16 residues. Trimming pared 2 bases from V and 0 bases from J, leaving 12 bases between. The V gene's germline CDR1 is SGHNT and CDR2 YYREEE (reference sequence). CDR3 residues: CASSFRIGSSGNTIYF. The CDR3 DNA reads TGTGCCAGCAGCTTCAGGATCGGCAGCTCTGGAAACACCATATATTTT.

The chain carries TRBV6-6 and TRBJ1-1; D is ambiguous. Germline CDR1 MNHNY, CDR2 SVGAGI (reference sequence). The V end lost 5 bases, the J end lost 8 bases, and 15 bases lay between the germline ends. The CDR3 runs to 13 residues. The CDR3 DNA is TGTGCCAGCAGTCCAACGGGGAGCCGCGAAGCTTTCTTT. Protein product: CASSPTGSREAFF.

This clone was picked up one time. The genes are TRBV3-1 (or the pseudogene TRBV3-2) and TRBJ2-1; D unresolved. This CDR3 comprises 12 residues. Germline CDR1 reads LGHDT; CDR2 reads YNNKEL (reference sequence). V was cut by 0 bases and J by 4 bases, with 1 base left in between. The chain's CDR3 is CASSQEYNEQFF. The CDR3 bases are TGTGCCAGCAGCCAAGAGTACAATGAGCAGTTCTTC.